The 22 T cell receptor beta chains below all came from one sample that was sequenced in a study of blood T cells in healthy people across ages. Next came a second PCR, run for roughly 6 to 11 cycles, which used a sample-barcoded 5' primer along with a J-beta primer mix. TCRdb processed the 5' RACE reads anew with MiXCR; each CDR3 protein has one entry. Found here are about 1.8 million distinct CDR3 sequences, 40% to 55% of them singletons; the top ten hold approximately 2%. Material: blood. The receptors originated from a woman aged 40 to 50 in good health.

The chain has TRBV10-3 and TRBJ1-2; 8 bases line up with TRBD1. The CDR3 consists of 17 residues. Per germline, CDR1 ENHRY and CDR2 SYGVKD. The V gene end was trimmed by 0 bases and the J gene end by 4 bases; junction bases not matched to a gene: 10. CDR3 nucleotides: TGTGCCATCAGTGAGTCAGCGGACAGGGCGGACCCCTATGGCTACACCTTC. Its translation is CAISESADRADPYGYTF.

The chain employs TRBV28 and TRBJ2-3; D might be TRBD2 (5 bases). The CDR3 extends over 14 amino acids. Looked up from germline, CDR1 is MDHEN and CDR2 is SYDVKM. V was cut by 3 bases and J by 4 bases, with 11 bases left in between. The CDR3 nucleotides read TGTGCCAGCAGTTTCGCTAGCTTTCCAGATACGCAGTATTTT. Its protein is CASSFASFPDTQYF.

This clonotype turned up a few times. The V call is TRBV4-3, the J call TRBJ2-5, with no clear D. The J call is doubtful: the DNA matches TRBJ2-7 better. In germline, CDR1 is LGHNA, CDR2 YSLEER. CDR3 length equals 12 residues. The CDR3 DNA follows: TGCGCCAGCAGCCATCGATCGTCCGAGCAGTACTTC. Protein: CASSHRSSEQYF.

A single count supports this clonotype. The chain joins TRBV5-6 to TRBJ1-1; 8 bases align to TRBD1. CDR3 size: 16 residues. Losses at the gene ends were 0 bases for V and 5 bases for J; bases not matched to a gene: 9. CDR1 and CDR2 (germline): SGHDT, YYEEEE. The CDR3 here is CASSLAGQEGRTEAFF. The CDR3, as DNA: TGTGCCAGCAGCTTGGCGGGACAGGAGGGACGGACTGAAGCTTTCTTT. Full variable domain (rest looked up from reference TRBV5-6 and TRBJ1-1): DAGVTQSPTHLIKTRGQQVTLRCSPKSGHDTVSWYQQALGQGPQFIFQYYEEEERQRGNFPDRFSGHQFPNYSSELNVNALLLGDSALYLCASSLAGQEGRTEAFFGQGTRLTVV.

CDR3 in DNA: TGTGCCAGCAGAACCGACAGGTTTAGCACAGATACGCAGTATTTT. Amino acid sequence: CASRTDRFSTDTQYF. The rearrangement uses TRBV6-1 and TRBJ2-3; a weak D match, TRBD1 (6 bases). Trimming cost V 6 bases and J 0 bases, with 13 bases left between them. This CDR3 comprises 15 residues. Germline values: CDR1 MNHNS, CDR2 SASEGT.

This clonotype turned up a few times. The chain is built from TRBV20-1 and TRBJ2-3; 11 positions match TRBD2. V lost 2 bases and J lost 2; bases outside the gene matches: 3. The CDR3 is 15 amino acids. Germline V gives CDR1 DFQATT, CDR2 SNEGSKA (reference sequence). DNA for the CDR3: TGCAGTGCTAGAATACTAGCGGGAGCCACAGATACGCAGTATTTT. It is translated as CSARILAGATDTQYF.

The rearrangement uses TRBV20-1 and TRBJ2-5; D gene unclear. The CDR3 is made up of 11 amino acids. The germline V gene has CDR1 DFQATT and CDR2 SNEGSKA (reference sequence). Trimming shortened V by 5 bases and J by 4 bases, and 8 bases separated the two germline ends. CDR3 in amino acids: CSALHVETQYF. The CDR3 DNA reads TGCAGTGCTTTACATGTAGAGACCCAGTACTTC.

The chain links TRBV7-8 to TRBJ1-4; D is undetermined. CDR1 and CDR2 (germline): SGHVS, FQNEAQ. CDR3 size: 15 residues. Trimming pared 5 bases from V and 4 bases from J, leaving 14 bases between. As DNA, the CDR3 is TGTGCCAGCAGCCCCCAAGAGGAGAATAATGAAAAACTGTTTTTT. This sequence encodes CASSPQEENNEKLFF.

The chain links TRBV20-1 to TRBJ1-5; maybe TRBD1 (5 bases). This CDR3 is 14 amino acids long. V was pared by 4 bases and J by 0 bases, with 10 bases between. The germline CDR1 and CDR2 sequences are DFQATT and SNEGSKA (reference sequence). This CDR3 is CSANGGGSNQPQHF. The CDR3 nucleotides are TGCAGTGCTAACGGGGGAGGTAGCAATCAGCCCCAGCATTTT.

This sequence joins TRBV20-1 and TRBJ1-2; D perhaps matches TRBD1 (6 bases). The V end was cut by 1 base, the J end by 3 bases, with 21 bases between. CDR1 is DFQATT and CDR2 is SNEGSKA in the germline V gene (reference sequence). The CDR3 covers 17 residues. The CDR3: CSARVPLTGRGYYGYTF. CDR3 sequence (DNA): TGCAGTGCTAGAGTACCGTTAACAGGCAGGGGATACTATGGCTACACCTTC.

The chain is built from TRBV7-2 and TRBJ1-6, with TRBD1 as a possible D gene (6 bases). The ends were cut back, 5 bases at V and 12 bases at J, with 17 bases in the middle. This CDR3 region has 14 residues. Germline V gene sequence: CDR1 SGHTA, CDR2 FQGNSA. CDR3 loop: CASSQTTGLQPLHF. The CDR3 DNA is TGTGCCAGCAGCCAAACAACAGGGCTTCAACCCCTCCACTTT.

J is TRBJ2-7 and V is TRBV7-2, with D perhaps TRBD2 (5 bases). This CDR3 has 15 residues. Trimming pared 3 bases from V and 7 bases from J, leaving 19 bases between. CDR1 SGHTA and CDR2 FQGNSA come from the germline V gene. The CDR3 reads CASSFLALSGNEQYF. CDR3 DNA sequence: TGTGCCAGCAGCTTCCTAGCATTGTCGGGCAATGAGCAGTACTTC. Together with reference TRBV7-2 and TRBJ2-7, the CDR3 gives the full variable domain: GAGVSQSPSNKVTEKGKDVELRCDPISGHTALYWYRQSLGQGLEFLIYFQGNSAPDKSGLPSDRFSAERTGGSVSTLTIQRTQQEDSAVYLCASSFLALSGNEQYFGPGTRLTVT.

The chain links TRBV7-9 to TRBJ1-2; D may be TRBD1 (5 bases). The CDR3 has 14 residues. CDR1 and CDR2 from the germline V gene are SEHNR and FQNEAQ (reference sequence). V was pared by 5 bases and J by 8 bases, with 18 bases between. For the CDR3, the DNA is TGTGCCAGCAGCCTGGGGTCGGAGTGGGACGGCTACACCTTC. Protein: CASSLGSEWDGYTF.

This clonotype has a single count. This chain uses TRBV3-1 with TRBJ2-1, with 8 bases aligning to TRBD2. The V gene's germline CDR1 is LGHDT and CDR2 YNNKEL (reference sequence). J gave up 4 bases and V 6 bases, and 23 bases lay outside the gene matches. The CDR3 has 20 residues. This CDR3 is CASSLYARPSAGGKYNEQFF. The CDR3 bases are TGTGCCAGCAGTTTATACGCCAGACCCTCGGCGGGGGGAAAGTACAATGAGCAGTTCTTC.

This chain uses TRBV10-3 with TRBJ2-2; 9 positions agree with TRBD1. The CDR3 has 16 amino acids. Germline assignment: CDR1 ENHRY and CDR2 SYGVKD. Germline trimming cut 6 bases from V and 4 bases from J; bases unmatched to any gene: 9. The CDR3 sequence is CAISLTGGGGTGELFF. The CDR3 DNA reads as TGTGCCATCAGCCTCACAGGGGGCGGTGGCACCGGGGAGCTGTTTTTT.

This rearrangement joins TRBV6-5 to TRBJ2-4, with 11 bases identical to TRBD2. CDR3 length: 18 residues. J lost 3 bases, V lost 2 bases, and 9 bases had no gene match. Per the germline V gene, CDR1 is MNHEY and CDR2 is SVGAGI. CDR3 in DNA: TGTGCCAGCAGTTACGGTAGCGGGGGGGCCTCGGTCAAAAACATTCAGTACTTC. Translation: CASSYGSGGASVKNIQYF.

In regard to this clonotype: The junction and the germline gene differ at one end; a read error may be behind it. The rearrangement uses TRBV6-2 or TRBV6-3 and TRBJ2-7; TRBD1 matches at 9 bases. The CDR3 extends over 16 amino acids. The germline V gene has CDR1 MNHEY and CDR2 SVGEGT. The CDR3 DNA is TGTGTCAGCAGTGGCCCTAGGGGACAGGGCGGACACGAGCAGTACTTC. This translates into CVSSGPRGQGGHEQYF.

The chain combines TRBV7-9 with TRBJ2-7, with D unresolved. The CDR3 covers 13 residues. Germline CDR1 SEHNR, CDR2 FQNEAQ (reference sequence). V shed 6 bases and J shed 0 bases, with 9 bases lying between them. Here the CDR3 reads CASRGTTSYEQYF. CDR3 DNA sequence: TGTGCCAGCAGGGGAACTACCTCCTACGAGCAGTACTTC. The variable domain in full, completed from reference TRBV7-9 and TRBJ2-7, reads DTGVSQNPRHKITKRGQNVTFRCDPISEHNRLYWYRQTLGQGPEFLTYFQNEAQLEKSRLLSDRFSAERPKGSFSTLEIQRTEQGDSAMYLCASRGTTSYEQYFGPGTRLTVT.

This clonotype has just a few counts. The rearrangement joins TRBV12-3 or TRBV12-4 to TRBJ1-6, with D tentatively TRBD1 (6 bases). The CDR3 totals 16 residues. With 0 bases removed from V and 4 bases from J, the gap between germline ends came to 10 bases. The CDR3 loop is CASSLADSLYNSPLHF. The DNA of the CDR3 is TGTGCCAGCAGTTTAGCGGACAGCCTATATAATTCACCCCTCCACTTT.

The chain carries TRBV4-3 and TRBJ2-4, with a possible D match to TRBD1 (5 bases). The length of the CDR3 is 15 residues. Per the germline V gene, CDR1 is LGHNA and CDR2 is YSLEER. V lost 4 bases to trimming and J lost 7 bases, with 17 bases between them. This chain's CDR3 is CASSPSARVRNIQYF. The CDR3 DNA follows: TGCGCCAGCAGCCCAAGCGCCAGGGTAAGGAACATTCAGTACTTC.

The rearrangement joins TRBV20-1 to TRBJ2-1; 7 nucleotides agree with TRBD1. In germline, CDR1 is DFQATT, CDR2 SNEGSKA (reference sequence). The CDR3 length is 17 residues. Germline trimming cut 4 bases from V and 3 bases from J; bases unmatched to any gene: 15. CDR3 sequence (DNA): TGCAGTGCTATCCCCACCCCGACAGGGCGGATCTACAATGAGCAGTTCTTC. Protein: CSAIPTPTGRIYNEQFF.

This clonotype has a count of ten or more. The J gene is TRBJ2-6, the V gene TRBV6-1; 7 nucleotides line up with TRBD1. Germline CDR1 and CDR2: MNHNS and SASEGT. The trim removed 4 bases at V and 4 bases at J, leaving 4 bases unmatched. This CDR3 comprises 15 residues. CDR3 sequence reads: CASSVGQDGANVLTF. The CDR3 nucleotides are TGTGCCAGCAGTGTTGGACAGGACGGGGCCAACGTCCTGACTTTC.